Each of the 32 T cell receptor beta chains below was sequenced from the same sample in a study of blood T cell repertoires in COVID-19. Only in-frame clones appear in the TCRdb table, and some are missing; sequencing was by immunoSEQ multiplex PCR. This table holds some 170,000 clones, about nine tenths found once. Material: peripheral blood. The origin of the receptors is a woman aged 50 to 60 with acute or convalescent COVID-19.

The gene calls are TRBV3-1 (or the pseudogene TRBV3-2) and TRBJ2-3; D is perhaps TRBD1 (7 bases). The V gene lost 0 bases and the J gene lost 4 bases, with 11 bases spanning the gap. This CDR3 has 15 amino acids. Germline V gives CDR1 LGHDT, CDR2 YNNKEL (reference sequence). CDR3 nucleotide sequence: TGTGCCAGCAGCCAAGAAGGAGGGGGCGCAGATACGCAGTATTTT. Protein: CASSQEGGGADTQYF.

The chain couples TRBV28 to TRBJ2-7, with D possibly matching TRBD2 (7 bases). The CDR3 sequence is 13 residues long. The germline V gene has CDR1 MDHEN and CDR2 SYDVKM. The germline V and J ends were trimmed by 8 bases and 6 bases, with 17 bases remaining between them. CDR3 in amino acids: CASLAGGGGEQYF. The CDR3 DNA follows: TGTGCCAGCCTGGCCGGGGGCGGGGGCGAGCAGTACTTC.

This rearrangement joins TRBV24-1 to TRBJ2-7; TRBD1 matches 7 bases. Germline V gene lookup returns CDR1 KGHDR and CDR2 SFDVKD. Trimming took 4 bases from V and 0 from J; bases not matched to a gene: 2. CDR3 length: 14 amino acids. CDR3 DNA: TGTGCCACCAGTGACCGGGACAGCTCCTACGAGCAGTACTTC. Translation: CATSDRDSSYEQYF.

CDR3 region: CASSLRTGTDYGYTF. CDR3 DNA: TGTGCCAGCAGCCTCCGGACCGGGACAGACTATGGCTACACCTTC. The chain uses TRBV11-1 and TRBJ1-2; TRBD1 aligns across 7 bases. Germline lookup yields CDR1 SGHAT and CDR2 FQDESV (reference sequence). V shed 5 bases, J shed 3 bases, and the junction held 9 bases outside the gene matches. This CDR3 is built from 15 residues. Full variable domain (outside the CDR3, taken from reference TRBV11-1 and TRBJ1-2): EAEVAQSPRYKITEKSQAVAFWCDPISGHATLYWYRQILGQGPELLVQFQDESVVDDSQLPKDRFSAERLKGVDSTLKIQPAELGDSAMYLCASSLRTGTDYGYTFGSGTRLTVV.

The chain links TRBV10-2 to TRBJ2-1; 11 nucleotides agree with TRBD2. The CDR3 covers 13 residues. Losses at the gene ends were 8 bases for V and 7 bases for J; bases not matched to a gene: 4. CDR1 and CDR2 from the germline V gene are WSHSY and SAAADI. The CDR3 is CASGIAGGNEQFF. Written as DNA, the CDR3 is TGCGCCAGCGGGATAGCGGGAGGGAATGAGCAGTTCTTC.

The rearrangement uses TRBV19 and TRBJ2-7; 9 bases are a match to TRBD2. V shed 5 bases and J 0 bases; nucleotides not matched to a gene: 5. The CDR3 has 15 residues. Germline values: CDR1 LNHDA, CDR2 SQIVND (reference sequence). Written as DNA, the CDR3 is TGTGCCAGTAGTTTATTAGCGGGAGACTCCTACGAGCAGTACTTC. Its translation: CASSLLAGDSYEQYF.

The genes are TRBV11-3 and TRBJ2-5, with TRBD2 matching 9 bases. This CDR3 has 14 amino acids. The ends lost 3 bases at V and 5 bases at J; junction bases unmatched: 4. Germline V gives CDR1 SGHNT, CDR2 YENEEA. Written as DNA, the CDR3 is TGTGCCAGCAGCTTCCGCGGGGGGGCGGAGACCCAGTACTTC. As protein: CASSFRGGAETQYF.

This sequence joins TRBV7-3 and TRBJ1-2, with 7 bases fitting TRBD1. Germline assignment: CDR1 SGHTA and CDR2 FQGTGA. Trimming cost V 5 bases and J 2 bases; bases outside gene matches: 5. This CDR3 has 14 amino acids. The CDR3 loop is CASSLRDSNYGYTF. In DNA form, the CDR3 reads TGTGCCAGCAGCCTACGGGACAGCAACTATGGCTACACCTTC.

This clone was detected only a few times. The chain couples TRBV29-1 to TRBJ2-4; 10 nucleotides match TRBD2. This CDR3 has 14 residues. Germline V gives CDR1 SQVTM, CDR2 ANQGSEA. V lost 3 bases, J lost 7 bases, and 6 bases stayed unmatched. The CDR3 region is CSVEELAGLNIQYF. The CDR3 DNA is TGCAGCGTTGAGGAACTAGCGGGACTCAACATTCAGTACTTC.

V gene TRBV19 combines with J gene TRBJ1-1; 9 nucleotides agree with TRBD1. Germline V lookup: CDR1 LNHDA, CDR2 SQIVND (reference sequence). CDR3 size: 14 residues. The trim removed 6 bases at V and 6 bases at J, leaving 8 bases unmatched. Here the CDR3 reads CASRGTGGGAEAFF. The CDR3 bases are TGTGCCAGTAGGGGAACAGGGGGCGGAGCTGAAGCTTTCTTT.

This clone was seen just once. This rearrangement joins TRBV7-9 to TRBJ2-5; the D is unclear. V was shortened by 3 bases and J by 3 bases, with 2 bases between the two germline ends. Looked up from germline, CDR1 is SEHNR and CDR2 is FQNEAQ (reference sequence). This CDR3 spans 11 amino acids. The CDR3 DNA is TGTGCCAGCAGCTTCAAAGAGACCCAGTACTTC. Its translation is CASSFKETQYF. Using reference TRBV7-9 and TRBJ2-5 for the parts outside the CDR3, the full variable domain is DTGVSQNPRHKITKRGQNVTFRCDPISEHNRLYWYRQTLGQGPEFLTYFQNEAQLEKSRLLSDRFSAERPKGSFSTLEIQRTEQGDSAMYLCASSFKETQYFGPGTRLLVL.

V is TRBV9 and J is TRBJ2-2, with TRBD2 matching 9 bases. V lost 4 bases to trimming and J lost 1 base; unmatched junction nucleotides: 8. Germline V gene sequence: CDR1 SGDLS, CDR2 YYNGEE. The CDR3 covers 17 residues. The CDR3 DNA reads TGTGCCAGCAGCCCCACCTTACTAGCGGGGAACACCGGGGAGCTGTTTTTT. The encoded protein is CASSPTLLAGNTGELFF.

In the case of this clone: The same CDR3 also results from other DNA sequences found in this sample. This chain links TRBV12-3 or TRBV12-4 with TRBJ1-2, with 9 bases fitting TRBD1. The V and J ends lost 6 bases and 5 bases, in that order; junction bases with no gene match: 4. This CDR3 comprises 13 residues. The CDR3 is CASSPGQGYGYTF. CDR3 sequence (DNA): TGTGCCAGCAGCCCGGGACAGGGTTATGGCTACACCTTC.

This clone was detected once. The V call is TRBV4-2, the J call TRBJ1-2; TRBD1 might be the D (6 bases). The V end lost 1 base, the J end lost 4 bases, and 16 bases lay between the germline ends. CDR1 is LGHNA and CDR2 is YNFKEQ in the germline V gene. This CDR3 contains 16 residues. The CDR3 coding sequence is TGTGCCAGCAGCCAAGTCCCCCCGACAGGCAGCTATGGCTACACCTTC. Residues: CASSQVPPTGSYGYTF.

The V gene is TRBV7-6, the J gene TRBJ2-2; D is possibly TRBD1 (6 bases). There are 15 residues in the CDR3. V lost 1 base, J lost 4 bases, and 10 bases lay in between. Germline values: CDR1 SGHVS, CDR2 FNYEAQ. The CDR3 loop reads CASSLVQGGTGELFF. The CDR3 nucleotides are TGTGCCAGCAGCTTAGTACAGGGCGGCACCGGGGAGCTGTTTTTT.

The gene calls are TRBV5-1 and TRBJ1-6; D gene ambiguous. The CDR3 consists of 14 residues. CDR1 and CDR2 from the germline V gene are SGHRS and YFSETQ. Trimming pared 0 bases from V and 5 bases from J, leaving 6 bases between. The DNA of the CDR3 is TGCGCCAGCAGCTTGGCCGGTGATAATTCACCCCTCCACTTT. Translation: CASSLAGDNSPLHF.

CDR3 sequence: CATSRGRGQSGELFF. CDR3 coding DNA: TGTGCCACCAGCAGAGGGAGGGGGCAATCCGGGGAGCTGTTTTTT. The chain couples TRBV15 to TRBJ2-2; the D gene is possibly TRBD1 (7 bases). Germline CDR1 reads LNHNV; CDR2 reads YYDKDF (reference sequence). This CDR3 is 15 amino acids long. Deletions cut 1 base from V and 6 bases from J, with 12 bases between.

This clone was observed a few times. This chain joins TRBV4-1 and TRBJ1-6; 7 positions agree with TRBD1. The CDR3 contains 15 residues. V was clipped by 4 bases and J by 7 bases; unmatched bases: 7. Germline V gene data show CDR1 as MGHRA and CDR2 as YSYEKL. CDR3 in DNA: TGCGCCAGCAGCCGGGACAGAGCCACGAATTCACCCCTCCACTTT. This encodes CASSRDRATNSPLHF.

The V call is TRBV11-2, the J call TRBJ1-5; D unresolved. With 5 bases removed from V and 4 bases from J, the gap between germline ends came to 15 bases. This CDR3 comprises 15 residues. Germline V lookup: CDR1 SGHAT, CDR2 FQNNGV. CDR3 residues: CASSPRGGSNQPQHF. CDR3 in DNA: TGTGCCAGCAGCCCTCGGGGTGGGTCTAATCAGCCCCAGCATTTT.

The chain uses TRBV7-2 and TRBJ2-1, with 9 bases matching TRBD1. CDR3 size: 15 residues. The V and J ends lost 2 bases and 7 bases, in that order; junction bases with no gene match: 6. Germline V gene data show CDR1 as SGHTA and CDR2 as FQGNSA. CDR3 amino acids: CASSLRQGVGNEQFF. As DNA, the CDR3 is TGTGCCAGCAGCTTAAGACAGGGGGTGGGGAATGAGCAGTTCTTC.

This clone was detected a few times. The rearrangement links TRBV11-2 to TRBJ2-1; D gene uncertain. V was clipped by 1 base and J by 3 bases, with 7 bases between them. This CDR3 comprises 14 residues. The germline V gene has CDR1 SGHAT and CDR2 FQNNGV. CDR3 protein: CASSLVQFYNEQFF. The CDR3 coding sequence is TGTGCCAGCAGCTTAGTACAGTTCTACAATGAGCAGTTCTTC.

The chain couples TRBV18 to TRBJ2-4, with 8 bases lining up with TRBD1. The ends lost 3 bases at V and 7 bases at J; junction bases unmatched: 8. The CDR3 consists of 15 residues. Germline V gene data show CDR1 as KGHSH and CDR2 as LQKENI. In DNA form, the CDR3 reads TGTGCCAGCTCACCCCCCAGGGGGCTGTTGAACATTCAGTACTTC. Translating gives CASSPPRGLLNIQYF.

This rearrangement joins TRBV6-5 to TRBJ2-1; 10 nucleotides match TRBD2. V trimming: 2 bases; J trimming: 10 bases; junction bases outside the gene matches: 5. This CDR3 is built from 14 residues. CDR1 and CDR2 from the germline V gene are MNHEY and SVGAGI. The CDR3 sequence is CASSYERGGWEQFF. CDR3 nucleotides: TGTGCCAGCAGTTACGAGCGGGGGGGATGGGAGCAGTTCTTC.

The chain employs TRBV12-3 or TRBV12-4 and TRBJ2-7, with a tentative D call TRBD1 (6 bases). The CDR3 has 12 amino acids. The V and J ends lost 6 bases and 2 bases respectively, with 8 bases between them. CDR3 in amino acids: CASRSGAYEQYF. CDR3 coding DNA: TGTGCCAGCAGGTCAGGGGCCTACGAGCAGTACTTC.

The count of this clone is one. This chain joins TRBV30 and TRBJ1-1; possibly TRBD1 for D (5 bases). The CDR3 consists of 14 residues. Trimming shortened V by 4 bases and J by 5 bases, and 17 bases separated the two germline ends. Germline V gives CDR1 GTSNPN, CDR2 SVGIG (reference sequence). In DNA form, the CDR3 reads TGTGCCTGGAAACGGGACTCCCGAGGGACTGAAGCTTTCTTT. Its protein product is CAWKRDSRGTEAFF.

This chain uses TRBV7-9 with TRBJ1-4; no clear D gene. Trimming stripped 1 base from V and 3 bases from J, with 9 bases between. CDR1 and CDR2 (germline): SEHNR, FQNEAQ (reference sequence). The CDR3 has 15 residues. DNA of the CDR3: TGTGCCAGCAGCTTAGGGAGTTCGGCTAATGAAAAACTGTTTTTT. Translation gives CASSLGSSANEKLFF.

There are a few counts of this clone. This chain uses TRBV11-3 with TRBJ1-2, with 8 nucleotides matching TRBD1. Germline loops: CDR1 SGHNT, CDR2 YENEEA. Trimming cost V 5 bases and J 7 bases; bases outside gene matches: 3. This CDR3 is 12 amino acids long. The CDR3 region is CASSPTGGGYTF. CDR3 DNA sequence: TGTGCCAGCAGCCCCACAGGGGGTGGCTACACCTTC.

The rearrangement links TRBV3-1 (or the pseudogene TRBV3-2) to TRBJ1-5, with 9 bases lining up with TRBD1. Trimming took 4 bases from V and 2 from J; bases not matched to a gene: 3. The CDR3 has 15 amino acids. From germline, CDR1 is LGHDT and CDR2 YNNKEL (reference sequence). CDR3 nucleotides: TGTGCCAGCAGCCGGACAGGGGACGGCAATCAGCCCCAGCATTTT. Its translation: CASSRTGDGNQPQHF.

The rearrangement joins TRBV28 to TRBJ1-5; 8 positions match TRBD1. The CDR3 contains 14 residues. Germline V CDR1 and CDR2: MDHEN, SYDVKM. Losses at the gene ends were 6 bases for V and 7 bases for J; bases not matched to a gene: 8. In nucleotides, the CDR3 is TGTGCCAGCAGGGCCGACAGGGGAAGGCAGCCCCAGCATTTT. This sequence encodes CASRADRGRQPQHF.

The chain has TRBV6-2 or TRBV6-3 and TRBJ2-7, with 8 bases aligning to TRBD1. J was trimmed by 0 bases and V by 6 bases; bases with no gene match: 7. CDR1 and CDR2 from the germline V gene are MNHEY and SVGEGT. There are 15 residues in the CDR3. The chain's CDR3 is CASSSQGQGSYEQYF. The CDR3 DNA reads as TGTGCCAGCAGCTCCCAAGGACAGGGCTCCTACGAGCAGTACTTC.

This sequence joins TRBV18 and TRBJ1-1; D is possibly TRBD1 (6 bases). V was cut by 1 base and J by 3 bases, with 18 bases left in between. This CDR3 contains 17 residues. CDR1 KGHSH and CDR2 LQKENI come from the germline V gene. The CDR3 coding sequence is TGTGCCAGCTCACCACAGTTCGGGACATATGGGGACACTGAAGCTTTCTTT. Encoded protein: CASSPQFGTYGDTEAFF.

The rearrangement links TRBV5-1 to TRBJ1-2, with D possibly being TRBD1 (6 bases). There are 14 residues in the CDR3. V shed 4 bases and J shed 4 bases, with 14 bases lying between them. Germline values: CDR1 SGHRS, CDR2 YFSETQ. The DNA of the CDR3 is TGCGCCAGCAGCCTGACAGGACCGAGCTATGGCTACACCTTC. This gives the protein CASSLTGPSYGYTF.